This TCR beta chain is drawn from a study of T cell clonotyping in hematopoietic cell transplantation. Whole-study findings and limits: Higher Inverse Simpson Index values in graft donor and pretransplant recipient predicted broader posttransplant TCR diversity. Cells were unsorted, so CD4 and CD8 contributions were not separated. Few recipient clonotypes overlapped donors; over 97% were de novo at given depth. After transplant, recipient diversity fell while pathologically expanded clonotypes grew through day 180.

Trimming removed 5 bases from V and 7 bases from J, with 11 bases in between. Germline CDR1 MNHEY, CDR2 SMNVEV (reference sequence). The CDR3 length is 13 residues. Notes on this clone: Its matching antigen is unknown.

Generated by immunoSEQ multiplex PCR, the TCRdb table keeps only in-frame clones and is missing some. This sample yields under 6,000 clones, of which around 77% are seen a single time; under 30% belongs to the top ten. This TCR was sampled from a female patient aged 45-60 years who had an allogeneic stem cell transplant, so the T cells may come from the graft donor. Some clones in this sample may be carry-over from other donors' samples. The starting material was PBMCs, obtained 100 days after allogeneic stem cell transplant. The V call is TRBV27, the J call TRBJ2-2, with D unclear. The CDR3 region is CASSPYPRGELFF. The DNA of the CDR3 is TGTGCCAGCAGTCCATACCCCCGCGGGGAGCTGTTTTTT.